Listed here are 26 T cell receptor beta chains from one sample, sequenced in a study of neurological immune-mediated disorders. Via MiXCR, TCRdb re-called the 5' RACE reads, giving one row per CDR3 protein. Of tens of thousands of distinct CDR3 sequences in the sample, just over 2.5% were seen once. Specimen: PBMCs. The receptor source for this set is a woman aged 25-40 years with multiple sclerosis.

This clonotype was seen at least ten times. The V gene is TRBV5-6, the J gene TRBJ2-7; D unclear. Germline V gene sequence: CDR1 SGHDT, CDR2 YYEEEE. V was clipped by 2 bases and J by 5 bases, with 5 bases between them. CDR3 length: 11 residues. CDR3: CASSFADEQYF. In DNA form, the CDR3 reads TGTGCCAGCAGCTTCGCCGACGAGCAGTACTTC. The variable domain in full, completed from reference TRBV5-6 and TRBJ2-7, reads DAGVTQSPTHLIKTRGQQVTLRCSPKSGHDTVSWYQQALGQGPQFIFQYYEEEERQRGNFPDRFSGHQFPNYSSELNVNALLLGDSALYLCASSFADEQYFGPGTRLTVT.

This clonotype was seen many times. The rearrangement joins TRBV7-2 to TRBJ2-3, with D hard to call. V lost 3 bases, J lost 1 base, and 11 bases lay in between. The CDR3 has 15 residues. Per the germline V gene, CDR1 is SGHTA and CDR2 is FQGNSA. CDR3 sequence (DNA): TGTGCCAGCAGCTTTATTGACGTCGGCACAGATACGCAGTATTTT. Residues: CASSFIDVGTDTQYF.

This clonotype was found many times. This chain links TRBV20-1 with TRBJ2-2; either TRBD1 or TRBD2 may supply D (5 bases each). V lost 4 bases to trimming and J lost 2 bases, with 11 bases between them. Germline V CDR1 and CDR2: DFQATT, SNEGSKA (reference sequence). The CDR3 length is 14 residues. The CDR3 loop reads CSATGSRNTGELFF. The CDR3 nucleotides are TGCAGTGCTACAGGGAGTAGAAACACCGGGGAGCTGTTTTTT.

The CDR3 region has the DNA TGTGCCAGCAGTCCCCGGGACGAGCAGTACTTC. As protein: CASSPRDEQYF. The chain links TRBV6-2 or TRBV6-3 to TRBJ2-7; D is undetermined. V was pared by 5 bases and J by 5 bases, with 7 bases between. The CDR3 sequence is 11 residues long. CDR1 is MNHEY and CDR2 is SVGEGT in the germline V gene.

This clonotype was recorded many times. V gene TRBV5-1 combines with J gene TRBJ1-1, with TRBD1 matching over 7 bases. Germline CDR1 is SGHRS and CDR2 is YFSETQ. The CDR3 consists of 16 residues. V lost 0 bases and J lost 1; bases outside the gene matches: 6. CDR3 loop: CASSLGRGPPNTEAFF. Here the CDR3 DNA reads TGCGCCAGCAGCTTGGGGAGGGGGCCGCCGAACACTGAAGCTTTCTTT. The full variable domain, its missing parts supplied by reference TRBV5-1 and TRBJ1-1, is KAGVTQTPRYLIKTRGQQVTLSCSPISGHRSVSWYQQTPGQGLQFLFEYFSETQRNKGNFPGRFSGRQFSNSRSEMNVSTLELGDSALYLCASSLGRGPPNTEAFFGQGTRLTVV.

This clonotype was seen many times. This chain joins TRBV7-2 and TRBJ2-1, with D perhaps matching TRBD2 (6 bases). Trimming cost V 5 bases and J 3 bases, with 14 bases left between them. From germline, CDR1 is SGHTA and CDR2 FQGNSA. The CDR3 sequence is 15 residues long. CDR3: CASSHGTGDYNEQFF. The CDR3 region has the DNA TGTGCCAGCAGCCATGGGACGGGAGACTACAATGAGCAGTTCTTC.

Many counts were recorded for this clonotype. J is TRBJ2-1 and V is TRBV12-3 or TRBV12-4; 9 bases are a match to TRBD2. This CDR3 has 15 amino acids. With 6 bases clipped from V and 8 bases from J, the junction kept 11 bases outside the gene matches. In nucleotides, the CDR3 is TGTGCCAGCAGACCCCGTAGCGGGAGTAGTGATGAGCAGTTCTTC. Amino acid sequence: CASRPRSGSSDEQFF.

This clonotype was found many times. The CDR3 bases are TGTGCCAGCAGCTTAGCTCCCCTAGGGGACTACGAGCAGTACTTC. Translation: CASSLAPLGDYEQYF. This rearrangement joins TRBV13 to TRBJ2-7; D may be TRBD1 (5 bases). Trimming pared 1 base from V and 3 bases from J, leaving 13 bases between. Looked up from germline, CDR1 is PRHDT and CDR2 is FYEKMQ (reference sequence). The CDR3 has 15 amino acids.

This clonotype was observed at least ten times. This chain joins TRBV18 and TRBJ1-4; tentative D call: TRBD1 (6 bases). V was clipped by 0 bases and J by 3 bases, with 8 bases between them. Germline CDR1 and CDR2: KGHSH and LQKENI. This CDR3 region has 15 residues. CDR3 DNA: TGTGCCAGCTCACCACCGGGGGCGGCTAATGAAAAACTGTTTTTT. It specifies CASSPPGAANEKLFF.

This clonotype was detected ten times or more. This chain connects TRBV12-3 or TRBV12-4 to TRBJ2-7; no clear D gene. This CDR3 has 14 amino acids. Trimming removed 6 bases at V and 3 bases at J, with 15 bases between. In DNA form, the CDR3 reads TGTGCCAGCAGACCGATGGATGGCGGCTACGAGCAGTACTTC. Its protein is CASRPMDGGYEQYF.

The genes are TRBV4-3 and TRBJ2-7; either TRBD1 or TRBD2 may fit D (5 bases each). Deletions cut 0 bases from V and 13 bases from J, with 19 bases between. Germline CDR1 is LGHNA and CDR2 is YSLEER. The length of the CDR3 is 14 residues. The CDR3 DNA is TGCGCCAGCAGCCAAGAGACGTCCGGGACCCCTCGATACTTC. Translated, it gives CASSQETSGTPRYF.

This clonotype was detected ten times or more. The chain uses TRBV19 and TRBJ1-1; a possible D gene is TRBD1 (6 bases). The CDR3 is 13 residues long. Trimming left V 4 bases short and J 1 base short, with 7 bases between. The V gene's germline CDR1 is LNHDA and CDR2 SQIVND (reference sequence). CDR3 loop: CASSSRGNTEAFF. DNA for the CDR3: TGTGCCAGTAGTAGCAGGGGGAACACTGAAGCTTTCTTT.

This clonotype showed up many times. The genes are TRBV20-1 and TRBJ2-7; TRBD1 aligns across 8 bases. The junction had 11 bases not matched to a gene; V was cut back by 7 bases and J by 3 bases. Germline CDR1 DFQATT, CDR2 SNEGSKA (reference sequence). The length of the CDR3 is 14 residues. CDR3 in amino acids: CSVDGGQGRYEQYF. The CDR3 DNA is TGCAGTGTCGATGGCGGACAGGGACGCTACGAGCAGTACTTC.

The CDR3 spells CASSFYVGSYEQYF. CDR3 nucleotides: TGCGCCAGCAGCTTTTATGTGGGGTCCTACGAGCAGTACTTC. This chain links TRBV5-1 with TRBJ2-7; D unresolved. This CDR3 has 14 amino acids. V was pared by 2 bases and J by 1 base, with 10 bases between. Germline lookup yields CDR1 SGHRS and CDR2 YFSETQ.

The sample holds many counts of this clonotype. The chain carries TRBV29-1 and TRBJ2-5, with D hard to call. V lost 3 bases and J 2 bases, leaving 13 bases between the germline ends. Germline V gives CDR1 SQVTM, CDR2 ANQGSEA. The CDR3 loop spans 14 amino acids. In DNA, the CDR3 is TGCAGCGTTGATTCCAACAACGGACAAGAGACCCAGTACTTC. It specifies CSVDSNNGQETQYF.

This clonotype showed up many times. J is TRBJ2-1 and V is TRBV12-3 or TRBV12-4; D gene unclear. This CDR3 is built from 15 residues. Deletions cut 9 bases from V and 0 bases from J, with 15 bases between. DNA for the CDR3: TGTGCCAGTTGCCGGCGGAGCAGCTCCTACAATGAGCAGTTCTTC. Translation: CASCRRSSSYNEQFF.

The J gene is TRBJ1-5, the V gene TRBV30, with D hard to call. Per germline, CDR1 GTSNPN and CDR2 SVGIG (reference sequence). V gave up 2 bases and J gave up 3 bases, with 8 bases separating them. The CDR3 extends over 13 amino acids. CDR3 sequence reads: CAWSPGYNQPQHF. The CDR3 bases are TGTGCCTGGAGTCCGGGGTACAATCAGCCCCAGCATTTT.

This clonotype appeared many times. The chain couples TRBV20-1 to TRBJ2-5; possibly TRBD2 for D (6 bases). Trimming shortened V by 6 bases and J by 4 bases, and 15 bases separated the two germline ends. The CDR3 has 13 residues. Germline V gene lookup returns CDR1 DFQATT and CDR2 SNEGSKA (reference sequence). DNA for the CDR3: TGCAGTGCCGGGACTCCTCGGGCAGAGACCCAGTACTTC. Translated: CSAGTPRAETQYF.

Ten or more counts support this clonotype. The rearrangement uses TRBV12-3 or TRBV12-4 and TRBJ1-1; D may be TRBD1 (6 bases). The CDR3 runs to 15 residues. V shed 2 bases and J shed 4 bases, with 14 bases lying between them. CDR3 nucleotide sequence: TGTGCCAGCAGTTTACAGGGGAAAATGACCACTGAAGCTTTCTTT. Protein: CASSLQGKMTTEAFF.

This clonotype was recorded at least ten times. The chain couples TRBV5-1 to TRBJ1-1; 8 bases agree with TRBD1. The V gene's germline CDR1 is SGHRS and CDR2 YFSETQ. The CDR3 sequence is 15 residues long. Unmatched junction bases numbered 5, after V lost 0 bases and J lost 4 bases. CDR3 bases: TGCGCCAGCAGCTTGGGACAGGGGCGGAGCACTGAAGCTTTCTTT. Amino acids: CASSLGQGRSTEAFF.

This clonotype came up many times. V and J are TRBV12-3 or TRBV12-4 and TRBJ2-1, with 16 bases that match TRBD2. The V segment lost 4 bases and the J segment 8 bases; nucleotides outside the gene matches: 5. This CDR3 contains 16 residues. CDR3 in DNA: TGTGCCAGCAGTTCGGGACTAGCGGGAGGGAGGTATGAGCAGTTCTTC. It yields the protein CASSSGLAGGRYEQFF.

There are many counts of this clonotype. The V gene is TRBV5-1, the J gene TRBJ2-7; D perhaps matches TRBD2 (6 bases). V lost 0 bases and J lost 3, with 13 bases in between. This CDR3 is 15 amino acids long. Germline-derived CDR1 and CDR2 are SGHRS and YFSETQ. The CDR3 sequence is CASSLGSGPGYEQYF. For the CDR3, the DNA is TGCGCCAGCAGCTTGGGCAGCGGGCCAGGCTACGAGCAGTACTTC.

This clonotype occurred many times. This sequence joins TRBV7-2 and TRBJ2-1; 9 nucleotides agree with TRBD2. V was pared by 4 bases and J by 2 bases, with 3 bases of the junction left unmatched. CDR1 is SGHTA, CDR2 FQGNSA, per germline. The CDR3 has 15 residues. The CDR3: CASSSGLAPYNEQFF. Here the CDR3 DNA reads TGTGCCAGCAGCTCGGGACTAGCCCCCTACAATGAGCAGTTCTTC. The full variable domain, rest sourced from reference TRBV7-2 and TRBJ2-1, is GAGVSQSPSNKVTEKGKDVELRCDPISGHTALYWYRQSLGQGLEFLIYFQGNSAPDKSGLPSDRFSAERTGGSVSTLTIQRTQQEDSAVYLCASSSGLAPYNEQFFGPGTRLTVL.

This clonotype was seen at least ten times. The CDR3 DNA is TGTGCCAGCAGTTACTTCGGCAGCAATCAGCCCCAGCATTTT. Protein: CASSYFGSNQPQHF. The gene calls are TRBV6-6 and TRBJ1-5; D gene unclear. Trimming took 1 base from V and 1 from J, leaving 5 bases between them. Germline-derived CDR1 and CDR2 are MNHNY and SVGAGI (reference sequence). The CDR3 has 14 residues.

This clonotype was observed many times. V is TRBV18 and J is TRBJ2-7; 7 bases agree with TRBD2. Germline V CDR1 and CDR2: KGHSH, LQKENI. V shed 3 bases and J 1 base; nucleotides not matched to a gene: 6. The CDR3 is made up of 15 amino acids. The CDR3 DNA sequence: TGTGCCAGCTCACCTACCGCGGGAGTATCCTACGAGCAGTACTTC. Translation: CASSPTAGVSYEQYF.

The chain employs TRBV7-6 and TRBJ2-2; D might be TRBD2 (6 bases). CDR1 SGHVS and CDR2 FNYEAQ come from the germline V gene. This CDR3 comprises 14 residues. The V end lost 3 bases, the J end lost 2 bases, and 7 bases lay between the germline ends. The CDR3 DNA sequence: TGTGCCAGCAGCTTCGGGAGTAACACCGGGGAGCTGTTTTTT. Encoded protein: CASSFGSNTGELFF.